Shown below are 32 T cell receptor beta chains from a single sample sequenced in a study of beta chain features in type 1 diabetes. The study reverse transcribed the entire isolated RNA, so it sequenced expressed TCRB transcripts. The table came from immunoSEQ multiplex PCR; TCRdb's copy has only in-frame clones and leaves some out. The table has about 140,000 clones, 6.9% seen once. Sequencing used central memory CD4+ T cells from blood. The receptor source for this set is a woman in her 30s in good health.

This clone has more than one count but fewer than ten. CDR3 sequence: CAWEQGVETQYF. Here the CDR3 DNA reads TGTGCCTGGGAACAGGGGGTAGAGACCCAGTACTTC. The chain uses TRBV30 and TRBJ2-5; the match to TRBD1 covers 8 bases. This CDR3 has 12 amino acids. With 5 bases clipped from V and 4 bases from J, the junction kept 3 bases outside the gene matches. Germline V lookup: CDR1 GTSNPN, CDR2 SVGIG (reference sequence).

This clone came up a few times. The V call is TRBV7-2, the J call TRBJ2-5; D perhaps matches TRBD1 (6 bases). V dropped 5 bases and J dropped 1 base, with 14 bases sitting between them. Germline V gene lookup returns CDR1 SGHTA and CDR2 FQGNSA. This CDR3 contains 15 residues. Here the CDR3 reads CASSGTGTPQETQYF. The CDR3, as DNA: TGTGCCAGCAGCGGTACCGGGACACCCCAAGAGACCCAGTACTTC. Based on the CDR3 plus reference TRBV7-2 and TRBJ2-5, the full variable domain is GAGVSQSPSNKVTEKGKDVELRCDPISGHTALYWYRQSLGQGLEFLIYFQGNSAPDKSGLPSDRFSAERTGGSVSTLTIQRTQQEDSAVYLCASSGTGTPQETQYFGPGTRLLVL.

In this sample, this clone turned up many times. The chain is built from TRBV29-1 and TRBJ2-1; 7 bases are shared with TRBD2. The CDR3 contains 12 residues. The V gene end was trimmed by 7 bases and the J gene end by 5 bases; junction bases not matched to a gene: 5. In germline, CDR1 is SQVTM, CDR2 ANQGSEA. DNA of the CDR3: TGCAGCGGAACCAGCGGGAACAATGAGCAGTTCTTC. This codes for CSGTSGNNEQFF.

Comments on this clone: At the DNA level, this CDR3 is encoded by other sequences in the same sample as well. The CDR3 spells CASSIGTSGSYEQYF. DNA of the CDR3: TGTGCCAGTAGTATCGGGACTAGCGGGAGTTACGAGCAGTACTTC. This chain joins TRBV19 and TRBJ2-7; 14 bases align to TRBD2. This CDR3 has 15 residues. Germline V gene data show CDR1 as LNHDA and CDR2 as SQIVND (reference sequence). V trimming: 3 bases; J trimming: 4 bases; junction bases outside the gene matches: 2.

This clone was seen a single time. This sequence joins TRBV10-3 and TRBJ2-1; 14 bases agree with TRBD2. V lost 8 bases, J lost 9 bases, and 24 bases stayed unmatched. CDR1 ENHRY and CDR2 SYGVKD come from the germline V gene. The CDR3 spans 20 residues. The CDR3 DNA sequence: TGTGCCATCGGGGAACCCCCGGGACTAGCGGGAGTTACCGGAAGGGGTGAGCAGTTCTTC. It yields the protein CAIGEPPGLAGVTGRGEQFF.

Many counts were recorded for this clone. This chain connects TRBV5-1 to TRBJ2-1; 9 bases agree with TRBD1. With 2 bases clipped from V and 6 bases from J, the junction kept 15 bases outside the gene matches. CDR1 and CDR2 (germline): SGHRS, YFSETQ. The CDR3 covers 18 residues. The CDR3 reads CASSLRSGGTGNPNEQFF. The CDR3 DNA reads TGCGCCAGCAGCTTACGATCAGGCGGGACAGGGAACCCCAATGAGCAGTTCTTC.

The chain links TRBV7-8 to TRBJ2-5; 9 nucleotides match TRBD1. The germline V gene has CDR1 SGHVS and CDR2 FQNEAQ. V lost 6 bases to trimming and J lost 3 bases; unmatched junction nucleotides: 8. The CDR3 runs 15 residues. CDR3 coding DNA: TGTGCCAGCAGTACACAGGGGGCTGCGGAAGAGACCCAGTACTTC. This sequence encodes CASSTQGAAEETQYF.

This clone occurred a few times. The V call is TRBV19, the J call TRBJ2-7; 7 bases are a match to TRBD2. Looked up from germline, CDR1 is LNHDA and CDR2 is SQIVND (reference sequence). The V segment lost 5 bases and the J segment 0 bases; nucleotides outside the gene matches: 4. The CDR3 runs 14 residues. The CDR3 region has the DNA TGTGCCAGTAGTGTCCAGCGGGGCTCCTACGAGCAGTACTTC. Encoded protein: CASSVQRGSYEQYF.

Written as DNA, the CDR3 is TGTGCCAGCAGCTTCTTGACAGGGTTGGAGACCCAGTACTTC. This codes for CASSFLTGLETQYF. This chain connects TRBV13 to TRBJ2-5; 7 bases are a match to TRBD1. Germline V CDR1 and CDR2: PRHDT, FYEKMQ (reference sequence). CDR3 length: 14 residues. V lost 3 bases to trimming and J lost 5 bases; unmatched junction nucleotides: 6.

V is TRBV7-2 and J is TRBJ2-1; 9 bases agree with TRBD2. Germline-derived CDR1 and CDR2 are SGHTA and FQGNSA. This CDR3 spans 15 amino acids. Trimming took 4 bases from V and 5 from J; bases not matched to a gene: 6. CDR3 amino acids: CASSSKVAGDNEQFF. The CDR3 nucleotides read TGTGCCAGCAGCTCAAAGGTAGCGGGAGACAATGAGCAGTTCTTC. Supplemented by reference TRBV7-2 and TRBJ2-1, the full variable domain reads GAGVSQSPSNKVTEKGKDVELRCDPISGHTALYWYRQSLGQGLEFLIYFQGNSAPDKSGLPSDRFSAERTGGSVSTLTIQRTQQEDSAVYLCASSSKVAGDNEQFFGPGTRLTVL.

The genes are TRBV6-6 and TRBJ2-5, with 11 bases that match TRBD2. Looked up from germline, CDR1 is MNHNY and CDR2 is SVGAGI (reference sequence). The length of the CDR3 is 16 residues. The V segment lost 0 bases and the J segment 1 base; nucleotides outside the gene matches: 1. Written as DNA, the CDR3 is TGTGCCAGCAGTTACTCTGGGACTAGCGGCCAAGAGACCCAGTACTTC. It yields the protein CASSYSGTSGQETQYF.

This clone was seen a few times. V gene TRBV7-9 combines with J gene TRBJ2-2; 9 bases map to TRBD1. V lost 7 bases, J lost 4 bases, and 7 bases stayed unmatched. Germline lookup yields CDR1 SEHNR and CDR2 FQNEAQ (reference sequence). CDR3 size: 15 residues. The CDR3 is CASTSGQGRTGELFF. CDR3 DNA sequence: TGTGCCAGCACTTCGGGACAGGGACGCACCGGGGAGCTGTTTTTT.

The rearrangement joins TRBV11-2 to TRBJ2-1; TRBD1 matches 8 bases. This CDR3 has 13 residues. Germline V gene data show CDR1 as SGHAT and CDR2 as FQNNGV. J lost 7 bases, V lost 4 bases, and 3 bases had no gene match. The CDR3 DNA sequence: TGTGCCAGCAGCTCCGACAGGGGTAATGAGCAGTTCTTC. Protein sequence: CASSSDRGNEQFF.

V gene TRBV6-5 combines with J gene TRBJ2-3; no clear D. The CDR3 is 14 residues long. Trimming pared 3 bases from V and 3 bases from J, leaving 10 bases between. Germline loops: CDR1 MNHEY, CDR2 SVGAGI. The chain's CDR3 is CASSYEWATDTQYF. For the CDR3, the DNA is TGTGCCAGCAGTTATGAATGGGCAACAGATACGCAGTATTTT.

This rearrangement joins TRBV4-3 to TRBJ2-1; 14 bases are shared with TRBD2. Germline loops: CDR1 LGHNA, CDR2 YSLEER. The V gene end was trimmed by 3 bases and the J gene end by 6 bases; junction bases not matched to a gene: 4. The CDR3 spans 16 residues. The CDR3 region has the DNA TGCGCCAGCAGCCACGGGGGACTAGCGGGAGTCAATGAGCAGTTCTTC. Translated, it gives CASSHGGLAGVNEQFF.

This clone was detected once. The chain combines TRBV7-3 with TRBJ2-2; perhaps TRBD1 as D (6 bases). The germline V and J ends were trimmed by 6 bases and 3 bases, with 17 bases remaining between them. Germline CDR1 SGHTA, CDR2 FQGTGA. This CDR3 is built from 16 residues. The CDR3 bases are TGTGCCAGCAGGCTATCCGGGACACCAGACACCGGGGAGCTGTTTTTT. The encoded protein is CASRLSGTPDTGELFF.

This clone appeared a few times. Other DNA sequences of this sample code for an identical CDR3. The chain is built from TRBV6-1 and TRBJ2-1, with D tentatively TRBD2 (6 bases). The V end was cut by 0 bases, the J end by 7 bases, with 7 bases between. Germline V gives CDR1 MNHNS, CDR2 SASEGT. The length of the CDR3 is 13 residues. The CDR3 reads CASSEARGNEQFF. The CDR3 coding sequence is TGTGCCAGCAGTGAAGCTCGGGGGAATGAGCAGTTCTTC.

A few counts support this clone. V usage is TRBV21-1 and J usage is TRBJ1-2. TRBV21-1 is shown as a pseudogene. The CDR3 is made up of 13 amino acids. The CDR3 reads CASHREFFYGYTF. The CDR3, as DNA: TGTGCCAGTCACCGGGAATTTTTCTATGGCTACACCTTC.

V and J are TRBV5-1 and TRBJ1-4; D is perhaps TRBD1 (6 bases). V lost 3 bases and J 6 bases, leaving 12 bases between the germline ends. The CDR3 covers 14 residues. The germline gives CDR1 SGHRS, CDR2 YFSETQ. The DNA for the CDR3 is TGCGCCAGCAGCTCCACAGGGCGGCATGAAAAACTGTTTTTT. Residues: CASSSTGRHEKLFF.

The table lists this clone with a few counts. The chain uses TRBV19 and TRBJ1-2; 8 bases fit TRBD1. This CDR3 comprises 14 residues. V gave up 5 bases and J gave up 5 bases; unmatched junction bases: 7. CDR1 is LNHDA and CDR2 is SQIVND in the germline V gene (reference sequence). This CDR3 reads CASSRDRNSYGYTF. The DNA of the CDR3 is TGTGCCAGTAGTCGGGACAGGAACTCTTATGGCTACACCTTC.

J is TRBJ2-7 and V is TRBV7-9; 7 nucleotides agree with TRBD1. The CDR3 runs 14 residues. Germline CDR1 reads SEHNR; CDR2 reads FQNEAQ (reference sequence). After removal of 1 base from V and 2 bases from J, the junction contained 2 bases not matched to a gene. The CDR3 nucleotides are TGTGCCAGCAGCTTAGAAAGGGGGCCCTACGAGCAGTACTTC. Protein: CASSLERGPYEQYF.

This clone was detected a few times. The CDR3 region has the DNA TGTGCCAGCAGCGTTCAAGCGGGAGCGTGGGAGCAGTACTTC. This translates into CASSVQAGAWEQYF. The chain links TRBV9 to TRBJ2-7; 8 nucleotides line up with TRBD2. Germline CDR1 reads SGDLS; CDR2 reads YYNGEE. This CDR3 spans 14 amino acids. V lost 2 bases and J lost 7; bases outside the gene matches: 8.

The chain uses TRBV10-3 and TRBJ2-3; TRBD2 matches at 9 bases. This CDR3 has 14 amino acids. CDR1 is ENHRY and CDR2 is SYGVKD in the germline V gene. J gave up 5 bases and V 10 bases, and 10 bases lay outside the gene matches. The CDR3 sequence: CASTRRTSEDTQYF. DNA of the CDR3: TGTGCCAGCACCCGGAGGACTAGCGAAGATACGCAGTATTTT.

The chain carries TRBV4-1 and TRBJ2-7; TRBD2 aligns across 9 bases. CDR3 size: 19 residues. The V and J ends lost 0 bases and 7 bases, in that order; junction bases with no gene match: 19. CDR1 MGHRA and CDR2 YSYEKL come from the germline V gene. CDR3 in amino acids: CASSQDRASGTPQGLEQYF. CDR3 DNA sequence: TGCGCCAGCAGCCAAGATAGGGCTAGCGGGACTCCCCAAGGGCTTGAGCAGTACTTC.

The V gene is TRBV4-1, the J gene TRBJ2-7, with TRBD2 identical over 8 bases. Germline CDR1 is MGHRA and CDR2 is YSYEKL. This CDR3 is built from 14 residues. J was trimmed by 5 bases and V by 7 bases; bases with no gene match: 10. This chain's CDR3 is CASISAGDLDEQYF. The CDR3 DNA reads TGCGCCAGCATCTCAGCGGGAGATCTGGACGAGCAGTACTTC.

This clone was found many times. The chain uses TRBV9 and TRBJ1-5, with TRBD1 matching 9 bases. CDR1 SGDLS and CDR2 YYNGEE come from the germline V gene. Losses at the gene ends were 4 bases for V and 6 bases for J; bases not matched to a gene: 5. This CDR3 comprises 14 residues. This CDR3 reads CASSLGTGTQPQHF. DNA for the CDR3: TGTGCCAGCAGCCTCGGGACAGGGACTCAGCCCCAGCATTTT.

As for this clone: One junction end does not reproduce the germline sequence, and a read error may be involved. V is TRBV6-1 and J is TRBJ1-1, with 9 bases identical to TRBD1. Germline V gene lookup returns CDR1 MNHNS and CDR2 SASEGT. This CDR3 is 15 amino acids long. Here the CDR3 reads CAISDPGQGNTEAFF. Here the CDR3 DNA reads TGTGCCATCAGTGATCCGGGACAGGGGAACACTGAAGCTTTCTTT.

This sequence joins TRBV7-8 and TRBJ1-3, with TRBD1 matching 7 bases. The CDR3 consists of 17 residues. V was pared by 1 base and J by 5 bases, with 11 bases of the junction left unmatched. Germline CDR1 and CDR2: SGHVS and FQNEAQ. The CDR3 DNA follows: TGTGCCAGCAGCTTAGGTTGGGGACAGTCAGGGCGAAACACCATATATTTT. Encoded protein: CASSLGWGQSGRNTIYF.

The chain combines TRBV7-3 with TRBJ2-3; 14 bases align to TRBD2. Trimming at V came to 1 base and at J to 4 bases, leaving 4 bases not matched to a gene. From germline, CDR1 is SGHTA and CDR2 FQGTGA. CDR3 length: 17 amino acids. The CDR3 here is CASSLMGLAGVADTQYF. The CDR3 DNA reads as TGTGCCAGCAGCTTAATGGGACTAGCGGGAGTGGCAGATACGCAGTATTTT. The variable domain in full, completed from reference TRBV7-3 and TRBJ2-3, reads GAGVSQTPSNKVTEKGKYVELRCDPISGHTALYWYRQSLGQGPEFLIYFQGTGAADDSGLPNDRFFAVRPEGSVSTLKIQRTERGDSAVYLCASSLMGLAGVADTQYFGPGTRLTVL.

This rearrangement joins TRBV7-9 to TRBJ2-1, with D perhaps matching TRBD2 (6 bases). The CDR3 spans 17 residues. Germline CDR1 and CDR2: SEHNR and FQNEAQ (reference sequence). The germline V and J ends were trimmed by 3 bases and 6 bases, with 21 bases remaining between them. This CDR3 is CASSFARGGSNANEQFF. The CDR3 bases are TGTGCCAGCAGCTTCGCACGTGGGGGGAGTAATGCCAATGAGCAGTTCTTC.

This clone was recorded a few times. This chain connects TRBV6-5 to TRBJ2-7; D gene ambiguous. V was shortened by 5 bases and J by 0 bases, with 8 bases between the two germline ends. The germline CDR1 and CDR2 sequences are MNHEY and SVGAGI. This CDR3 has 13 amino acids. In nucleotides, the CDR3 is TGTGCCAGCAGTCTGCGGAGCTCCTACGAGCAGTACTTC. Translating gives CASSLRSSYEQYF.

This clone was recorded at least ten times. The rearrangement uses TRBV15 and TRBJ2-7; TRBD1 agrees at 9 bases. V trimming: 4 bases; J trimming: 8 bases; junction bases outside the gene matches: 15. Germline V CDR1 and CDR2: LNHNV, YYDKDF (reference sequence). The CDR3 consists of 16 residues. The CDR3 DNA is TGTGCCACCAGCACCCGCGGTGGGACAGGGTCGAGTCAGCAGTACTTC. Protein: CATSTRGGTGSSQQYF. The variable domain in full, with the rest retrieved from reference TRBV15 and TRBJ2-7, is DAMVIQNPRYQVTQFGKPVTLSCSQTLNHNVMYWYQQKSSQAPKLLFHYYDKDFNNEADTPDNFQSRRPNTSFCFLDIRSPGLGDTAMYLCATSTRGGTGSSQQYFGPGTRLTVT.